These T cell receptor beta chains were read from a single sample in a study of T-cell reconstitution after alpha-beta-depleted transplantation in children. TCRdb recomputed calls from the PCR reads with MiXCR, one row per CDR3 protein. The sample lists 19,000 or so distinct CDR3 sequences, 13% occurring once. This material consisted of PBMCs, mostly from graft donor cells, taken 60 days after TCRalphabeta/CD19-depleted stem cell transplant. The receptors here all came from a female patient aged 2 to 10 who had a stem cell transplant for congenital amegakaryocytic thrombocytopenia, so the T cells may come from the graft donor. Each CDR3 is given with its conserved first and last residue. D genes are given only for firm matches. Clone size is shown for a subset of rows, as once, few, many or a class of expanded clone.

CSARGTGGKYEQYF TGCAGTGCTAGGGGGACAGGGGGCAAATACGAGCAGTACTTC many TRBJ2-7 14 TRBV20-1 TRBD1
CSASFQGSTDTQYF TGCAGTGCTAGTTTCCAGGGGAGCACAGATACGCAGTATTTT many TRBJ2-3 14 TRBV20-1 .
CSVRQGTRGNQETQYF TGCAGCGTTCGACAGGGAACGAGGGGAAACCAAGAGACCCAGTACTTC many TRBJ2-5 16 TRBV29-1 TRBD1
CASSPAQDGTGELFF TGTGCCAGCTCACCGGCCCAGGATGGAACCGGGGAGCTGTTTTTT few TRBJ2-2 15 TRBV18 .
CSATGRVRSYNEQFF TGCAGCGCAACGGGAAGGGTCCGCTCCTACAATGAGCAGTTCTTC . TRBJ2-1 15 TRBV29-1 .
CSVGVIDEQYF TGCAGCGTTGGAGTCATCGACGAGCAGTACTTC many TRBJ2-7 11 TRBV29-1 .
CASSRHWGGDSSYEQYF TGTGCCAGCAGCCGACATTGGGGGGGGGACAGCTCCTACGAGCAGTACTTC few TRBJ2-7 17 TRBV6-1 .
CASSPTARTQLTGELFF TGTGCCAGCTCACCTACAGCGAGAACACAACTCACCGGGGAGCTGTTTTTT few TRBJ2-2 17 TRBV18 .
CASSEISSGVQETQYF TGTGCCAGCAGTGAAATTTCTAGCGGGGTCCAAGAGACCCAGTACTTC . TRBJ2-5 16 TRBV2 TRBD2
CSAREEAGSGWAEQFF TGCAGTGCTAGAGAGGAAGCGGGTAGCGGATGGGCGGAGCAGTTCTTC few TRBJ2-1 16 TRBV20-1 .
CAISLGQSSYEQYF TGTGCCATCAGTCTGGGACAGTCTTCCTACGAGCAGTACTTC many TRBJ2-7 14 TRBV10-3 TRBD1
CASSPVGRAHLIYGYTF TGTGCCAGCAGCCCCGTGGGAAGGGCCCACCTAATATATGGCTACACCTTC many TRBJ1-2 17 TRBV3-1 .
CASSPLAGTAANSPLHF TGTGCCAGCAGCCCCTTGGCCGGGACAGCCGCAAATTCACCCCTCCACTTT many TRBJ1-6 17 TRBV7-2 TRBD1
CASRARDVGTQYF TGTGCCAGCAGGGCGAGGGACGTTGGTACGCAGTATTTT many TRBJ2-3 13 TRBV28 .
CASSPSAGVSEQYF TGTGCCAGCAGCCCCTCAGCGGGAGTCAGCGAGCAGTACTTC many TRBJ2-7 14 TRBV2 TRBD2
CSARGLENTQYF TGCAGTGCTAGGGGACTAGAAAATACGCAGTATTTT many TRBJ2-3 12 TRBV20-1 TRBD2
CASTIRASPNEQFF TGTGCCAGCACCATACGGGCTAGTCCCAATGAGCAGTTCTTC many TRBJ2-1 14 TRBV6-2/TRBV6-3 .
CASSYVNPTMGEQYF TGTGCCAGCAGCTACGTAAACCCGACTATGGGCGAGCAGTACTTC . TRBJ2-7 15 TRBV7-2 .
CATSDFTAGGQETQYF TGTGCCACCAGTGATTTTACAGCGGGAGGGCAAGAGACCCAGTACTTC many TRBJ2-5 16 TRBV24-1 TRBD2
CASSAGQLDTQYF TGTGCCAGCAGCGCCGGACAGCTAGATACGCAGTATTTT many TRBJ2-3 13 TRBV7-3 .
CSARGPPDTQYF TGCAGTGCTAGAGGTCCCCCAGATACGCAGTATTTT many TRBJ2-3 12 TRBV20-1 .
CATTQDVWTSAPFTDTQYF TGTGCCACCACCCAAGACGTGTGGACTAGCGCTCCGTTCACAGATACGCAGTATTTT . TRBJ2-3 19 TRBV3-1 TRBD2
CASSTFRQRHNYGYTF TGTGCCAGTAGTACCTTCAGACAGCGCCATAACTATGGCTACACCTTC . TRBJ1-2 16 TRBV19 .
CASSLYSGKGEYF TGCGCCAGCAGCTTGTACAGCGGAAAAGGGGAGTATTTT . TRBJ2-3 13 TRBV5-1 .
CSARDPKRETQYF TGCAGTGCTAGAGACCCTAAGAGGGAGACCCAGTACTTC many TRBJ2-5 13 TRBV20-1 .
CSARDGTSGTQYF TGCAGTGCTAGAGATGGGACTAGCGGGACGCAGTACTTC once TRBJ2-5 13 TRBV20-1 TRBD2
CASSPLAGLREETQYF TGTGCCAGCTCACCACTGGCGGGACTCCGGGAAGAGACCCAGTACTTC many TRBJ2-5 16 TRBV18 .
CSARDWDRADTQYF TGCAGTGCTAGAGATTGGGACAGGGCAGATACGCAGTATTTT many TRBJ2-3 14 TRBV20-1 TRBD1
CASSLKWGYSYNEQFF TGTGCCAGCAGCTTAAAGTGGGGATACTCCTACAATGAGCAGTTCTTC many TRBJ2-1 16 TRBV7-8 .
CASRSGQGGEQYF TGTGCCAGCAGGTCGGGACAGGGGGGCGAGCAGTACTTC many TRBJ2-7 13 TRBV6-6 TRBD1
CASSPRGHQETQYF TGTGCCAGCAGCCCCCGTGGTCACCAAGAGACCCAGTACTTC many TRBJ2-5 14 TRBV7-3 .
CASSQQGPRTQYF TGTGCCAGCAGCCAACAGGGCCCTAGGACCCAGTACTTC many TRBJ2-5 13 TRBV3-1 .
CASSVSVYQETQYF TGCGCCAGCAGCGTGTCCGTGTACCAAGAGACCCAGTACTTC few TRBJ2-5 14 TRBV5-1 .
CASSQVGGVNTGELFF TGTGCCAGCAGCCAAGTAGGGGGAGTGAACACCGGGGAGCTGTTTTTT many TRBJ2-2 16 TRBV4-2 .
CASSGTGVYYGYTF TGTGCCAGCAGTGGGACAGGGGTCTACTATGGCTACACCTTC many TRBJ1-2 14 TRBV27 TRBD1